The text below deals with one T cell receptor beta chain. The CDR3 length is 15 residues. V shed 5 bases and J 5 bases; nucleotides not matched to a gene: 9. The germline V gene encodes CDR1 SGHTA and CDR2 FQGTGA. Using immunoSEQ multiplex PCR, the repertoire was profiled, and TCRdb retains in-frame clones only, with some absent. This table holds about 280,000 clones, 86% found once. The data were taken from a study of blood T cell repertoires in COVID-19. V gene TRBV7-3 combines with J gene TRBJ2-5; 9 bases are a match to TRBD1. The sequence was obtained from a woman aged 30 to 39 who had recovered from COVID-19. The material sequenced was peripheral blood. CDR3 loop: CASSPGTGYGETQYF. DNA of the CDR3: TGTGCCAGCAGCCCCGGGACAGGGTATGGGGAGACCCAGTACTTC.